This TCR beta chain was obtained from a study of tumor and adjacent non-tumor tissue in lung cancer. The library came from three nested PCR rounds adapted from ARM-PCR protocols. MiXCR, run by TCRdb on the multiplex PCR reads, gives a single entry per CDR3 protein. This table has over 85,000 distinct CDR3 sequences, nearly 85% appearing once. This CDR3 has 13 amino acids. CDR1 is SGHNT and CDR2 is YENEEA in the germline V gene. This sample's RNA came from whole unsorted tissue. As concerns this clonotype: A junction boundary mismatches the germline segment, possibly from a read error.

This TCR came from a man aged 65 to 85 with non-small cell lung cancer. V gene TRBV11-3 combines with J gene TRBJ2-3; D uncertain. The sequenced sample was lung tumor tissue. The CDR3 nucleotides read TGTGCCAGCAACTTAGGCCCCACAAATAGGCAGTATTTT. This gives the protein CASNLGPTNRQYF. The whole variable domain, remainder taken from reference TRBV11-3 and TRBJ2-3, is EAGVVQSPRYKIIEKKQPVAFWCNPISGHNTLYWYLQNLGQGPELLIRYENEEAVDDSQLPKDRFSAERLKGVDSTLKIQPAELGDSAVYLCASNLGPTNRQYFGPGTRLTVL.